This TCR beta chain comes out of a study of T cells after posttransplantation cyclophosphamide (dated by TCRdb to the mid-2010s). At the level of the whole study: T cell repertoire reconstitution was tracked by TRB sequencing after myeloablative bone marrow transplantation in which posttransplantation cyclophosphamide was used as GVHD prophylaxis. Samples from fewer than 40 PTCy-treated patients and fewer than 20 related bone marrow donors of those patients were subjected to antigen receptor sequencing. Blood from all 35 or so PTCy patients who had 1-year posttransplant specimens underwent TRB sequencing. In 3 patients, up to roughly 3 additional blood samples taken between 2 and 5.2 years after transplant also underwent TRB sequencing, as did pretransplant blood from several patients. TRA and TRB clonality were tightly correlated in about ten samples, so subsequent TCR analyses focused on TRB only. Public TRB sequences were checked against a database of over 3,600 sequences associated with responses to pathogens, tumor antigens, self-antigens and alloantigens. Results and caveats for the whole study, not just this receptor: Across 35 to 45 patients, TRB clonality was highly associated with recipient CMV seropositivity and CMV reactivation, and diversity in PTCy patients was similar to diversity in CNI/methotrexate controls. The TRB repertoires of T cells infiltrating skin or GI tract showed only limited overlap with the TRB repertoires of T cells in blood. Donor-recipient similarity was low at 1-2 months but rose over the first year, and later blood repertoires were often dominated by donor CD8+ memory clones.

Genomic DNA was used for TRB sequencing, which was performed with the immunoSEQ assay at survey resolution or with the hsTCRB kit. The published analysis was carried out like this. Initial read processing used immunoSEQ software, and repertoire analyses used the LymphoSeq R package. For each TRB dataset, clonality was calculated as 1 minus normalized Shannon entropy, and the Gini coefficient was computed as well. Phenotypes of unsorted samples were inferred by mapping TRB sequences from sorted subsets of the recipient or donor onto unsorted samples of the same recipient. Not all clones reach the TCRdb copy of this immuneACCESS table, which keeps in-frame sequences only. Checked studies attribute under half of the gap to unresolved V genes and leave the rest unexplained. V and J calls and clone size are given by that table; D and trimming were obtained from the DNA. In this sample, over 25,000 clones appear, none counted once only. About 4.9% of the sample is in the top ten clones.

On the day of marrow donation, related bone marrow donors gave peripheral blood samples. Mononuclear cells from peripheral blood and bone marrow were separated by Ficoll-Hypaque density centrifugation and then cryopreserved. Trimming costs V 4 bases and J 4 bases, and their ends lie 7 bases apart. The CDR3 holds 12 amino acids from the cysteine to the phenylalanine. The kept DNA is CDR3 alone, 36 bases in frame from the first base. The germline V gene yields MNHEY for CDR1 and SVGEGT for CDR2. This clone was seen many times. The antigen this receptor binds is unknown. No much larger clone exists at a distance of one base, and base qualities are not known.

This receptor was identified in a woman aged 25 to 39 in good health and a related stem cell transplant donor. The sample consisted of PBMCs. This receptor chain uses TRBV6-2 or TRBV6-3 and TRBJ1-2; no D gene is confidently identified. The DNA reads as follows: TGTGCCAGCAGTTTGGCAGTCTATGGCTACACCTTC. Its translation is CASSLAVYGYTF.